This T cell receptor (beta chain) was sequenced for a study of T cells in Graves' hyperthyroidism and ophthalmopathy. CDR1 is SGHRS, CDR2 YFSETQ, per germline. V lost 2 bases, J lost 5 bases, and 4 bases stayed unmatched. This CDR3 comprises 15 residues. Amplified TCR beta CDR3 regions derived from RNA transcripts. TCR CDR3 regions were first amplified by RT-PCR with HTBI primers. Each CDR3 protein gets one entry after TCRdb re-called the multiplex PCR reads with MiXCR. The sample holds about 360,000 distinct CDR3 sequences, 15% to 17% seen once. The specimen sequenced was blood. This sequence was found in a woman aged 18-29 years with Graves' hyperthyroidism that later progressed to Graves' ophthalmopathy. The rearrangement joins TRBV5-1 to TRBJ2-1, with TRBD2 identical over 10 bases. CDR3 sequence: CASSLRSGGNNEQFF. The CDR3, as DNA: TGCGCCAGCAGCTTACGTAGCGGGGGGAACAATGAGCAGTTCTTC.